Included here is one TCR beta chain sequence, with context. Its antigen is unknown. The data were obtained in a study of Ad26.COV2.S vaccination and SARS-CoV-2 variants. Study-wide background: The study gave Ad26.COV2.S intramuscularly, once or twice 56 days apart. Study-wide results and caveats: Spike-specific CD8+ and CD4+ T cell responses reportedly showed substantial breadth after vaccination.

The assay was immunoSEQ multiplex PCR, and TCRdb's table has in-frame clones only and misses some. Here the sample spans fewer than 500,000 clones, roughly 91% being singletons. Stated treatment: about 20 received Ad26.COV2.S at low or high dose, single or two shots; about five received placebo; per-sample allocation not given. The study sampled participants on day 63 after the first vaccine or placebo injection. Deletions cut 0 bases from V and 5 bases from J, with 13 bases between. CDR3 size: 15 residues. From germline, CDR1 is SGHDT and CDR2 YYEEEE. The chain joins TRBV5-6 to TRBJ2-3; no reliable D call. The sequence derives from a person aged 18-65 years who received the Ad26.COV2.S COVID-19 vaccine or a placebo. This specimen was peripheral blood, taken in a trial of Ad26.COV2.S vaccine versus placebo. As DNA, the CDR3 is TGTGCCAGCAGCTTGGCTGTTATCTGGGGAGATACGCAGTATTTT. Protein product: CASSLAVIWGDTQYF.